Listed below are T cell receptor beta chains from one sample, sequenced in a study of T cells expressing NK-cell markers. TCRdb reprocessed the 5' RACE reads, with one entry per CDR3 protein and no DNA. The repertoire shows 350,000 to 400,000 distinct CDR3 sequences; the top ten hold around 10%. Sequencing used blood T cells: a sorted CD56 or NKG2C T cell subset, CD4+ or CD8+ T cells, or bulk PBMC T cells (not recorded which). These receptors all come from a woman between 45 and 65 years old in good health. The CDR3 runs from the conserved cysteine through the conserved F or W.

TRBV10-2,TRBJ2-3,CASSGIMTPTPHTDTQYF
TRBV12-3/TRBV12-4,TRBJ2-4,CASSFRTGGIGSDF
TRBV7-3,TRBJ1-4,CASSSRDSTHQTGKLFF
TRBV3-1,TRBJ2-5,CASSLTQGGETQYF
TRBV5-1,TRBJ2-4,CASRRTEFAKNIQYF
TRBV6-1,TRBJ2-5,CASSGRQTQETQYF
TRBV12-5,TRBJ2-1,CASGRTSGKYNEQFF
TRBV7-9,TRBJ1-2,CASSLASGQGGYSYGYTF
TRBV5-5,TRBJ1-5,CASSLVVQGQPQHF
TRBV4-2,TRBJ2-3,CASSQDIGRAVTQYF
TRBV10-3,TRBJ2-1,CAISESAREQFF
TRBV27,TRBJ2-6,CASSLAGLGAGANVLTF
TRBV20-1,TRBJ2-1,CSAGGSEDEQFF
TRBV12-5,TRBJ2-4,CASAWGAKNIQYF
TRBV5-1,TRBJ2-6,CASSLDHGDGSGANVLTF
TRBV12-3/TRBV12-4,TRBJ2-7,CASSEDFYEQYF
TRBV6-5,TRBJ2-1,CASSLLGGYGEQFF
TRBV6-5,TRBJ2-3,CASSIQGFPTDTQYF
TRBV5-1,TRBJ2-2,CASSLVRTGGQKNTGELFF
TRBV2,TRBJ2-3,CASSLAGGPLNTDTQYF
TRBV20-1,TRBJ1-3,CSATRDSEGNTIYF
TRBV20-1,TRBJ2-1,CSAQSGRGSYNEQFF
TRBV27,TRBJ2-3,CASSFLDTQYF
TRBV27,TRBJ2-5,CASSFAISSNSEETQYF
TRBV5-1,TRBJ2-3,CASSLSGISSDTQYF
TRBV15,TRBJ2-1,CATSMEGGGREYEQFF